The clone carrying this T cell receptor beta chain has more than one count but fewer than ten. Its specificity is not known. The library had UMIs added by 3' ligation of an oligonucleotide to TCR cDNA. RNA was extracted from 2.5 ml of whole blood of healthy adults. Unsorted total RNA, about 1 to 1000 ng, was DNase treated before reverse transcription. The sample is drawn from a study of naive and memory T cell subsets. Four PCR rounds used nested alpha and beta constant region primers plus the SP2 primer. For blood and skin samples, reverse transcription used TCR alpha and beta constant primers. TCRdb re-called the 5' RACE reads through MiXCR, storing one row per CDR3 protein. The data contain 32,000 or so distinct CDR3 sequences, over 15% of them singletons. Overall study findings and caveats: The RNA method is potentially sensitive to activation and differentiation changes.

From germline, CDR1 is LGHDT and CDR2 YNNKEL (reference sequence). V was pared by 1 base and J by 6 bases, with 5 bases of the junction left unmatched. This CDR3 contains 14 residues. The V call is TRBV3-1, the J call TRBJ2-7, with 8 bases identical to TRBD2. This receptor was obtained from a female donor in good health. The CDR3 region is CASSQAGGRFEQYF. CDR3 nucleotides: TGTGCCAGCAGCCAAGCGGGGGGGCGCTTCGAGCAGTACTTC.